This TCR beta chain is drawn from a study of T cells in narcolepsy. Looking at the study overall: Donors had narcolepsy type 1 or type 2, or were healthy controls. Study outcomes and limitations: Some memory CD4+ repertoires had no autoreactive clone sequences. Healthy controls reportedly lacked the autoreactive clonotypes serially found in patients' blood.

As regards this clone: Its antigen remains unknown.

This table comes from immunoSEQ multiplex PCR, and its TCRdb copy is limited to in-frame clones, with some not included. The sample yields fewer than 40,000 clones, approximately 86% seen once. The CDR3 runs 13 residues. The source is a human donor with narcolepsy. The specimen sequenced was CD45RA- memory CD4+ T cells from PBMCs. The rearrangement joins TRBV21-1 to TRBJ2-5; the table's TRBD1 call for D was not verified on the DNA. TRBV21-1 constitutes a pseudogene. CDR3 sequence (DNA): TGTGCCAGCAGCAAAAAGGGGTCAGGGGAGCAGTACTTC. It codes for CASSKKGSGEQYF.